The rows below give T cell receptor beta chains drawn from one sample of a study of CD8 T cells in ankylosing spondylitis. TCRdb passed the 5' RACE reads through MiXCR, listing each CDR3 protein once. The table records 250,000 to 300,000 distinct CDR3 sequences, around 19% of them present only once. The sample taken for sequencing was blood, either unsorted or a sorted T cell fraction (not recorded which). All receptors derive from a male donor with ankylosing spondylitis or in good health (not recorded which). The CDR3 runs from the conserved cysteine through the conserved F or W. D genes are given only for firm matches. Size values are once, few and many counts, or a class for expanded clones, and some rows have none.

V gene	clone size	J gene	D gene	CDR3 DNA	CDR3 protein
TRBV5-1	few	TRBJ2-4	-	TGCGCCAGCAGCTTCGCTAGTTTGGGGCAAAACATTCAGTACTTC	CASSFASLGQNIQYF
TRBV29-1	-	TRBJ1-4	TRBD1	TGCAGCGTGTCGGTAGGGGAAGACAGGGAGAGTGAAAAACCGTTTTTT	CSVSVGEDRESEKPFF
TRBV11-1	-	TRBJ2-1	-	TGTGCCAGCAGCTTACAGGACGGGTACAATGAGCAGTTCTTC	CASSLQDGYNEQFF
TRBV28	few	TRBJ2-3	-	TGTGCCAGCAAAACCCGGACAGACGGCACAGATACGCAGTATTTT	CASKTRTDGTDTQYF
TRBV9	many	TRBJ2-1	-	TGTGCCAGCAGCGTAGCGCTGCGAGCGGAGTACAATGAGCAGTTCTTC	CASSVALRAEYNEQFF
TRBV12-3/TRBV12-4	-	TRBJ2-1	-	TGTGCCAGCAGTTTACGAGAGGGTACCAATGAGCAGTTCTTC	CASSLREGTNEQFF
TRBV5-1	-	TRBJ2-1	-	TGCGCCAGCAGCCGGAGCGAGAGATACAATGAGCAGTTCTTC	CASSRSERYNEQFF
TRBV28	few	TRBJ1-4	-	TGTGCCAGCAGTTTACGGTCTGGAATTGCAACTAATGAAAAACTGTTTTTT	CASSLRSGIATNEKLFF
TRBV20-1	few	TRBJ2-1	TRBD2	TGCAGTGCTAGAGATGGCGGGAGAACCTACAATGAGCAGTTCTTC	CSARDGGRTYNEQFF
TRBV12-3/TRBV12-4	-	TRBJ2-2	TRBD1	TGTGCCAGCAGCACAGGGGGCATCGCCGGGGAGCTGTTTTTT	CASSTGGIAGELFF
TRBV21-1	few	TRBJ1-1	-	TGTGCCAGCATTAAAGGGAGGGCAAAGAACACTGAAGCTTTCTTT	CASIKGRAKNTEAFF
TRBV6-1	many	TRBJ1-5	-	TGTGCCAGCAAGGGCCGAAGACATTCGTCGGACCGCAATCAGCCCCAGCATTTT	CASKGRRHSSDRNQPQHF
TRBV27	many	TRBJ2-3	-	TGTGCCAGCAGTCTCCTTCGTGACGTTCCAGATACGCAGTATTTT	CASSLLRDVPDTQYF
TRBV9	-	TRBJ2-1	TRBD2	TGTGCCAGCAGCCCAACTAGCGGGGGGGCTTTCAATGAGCAGTTCTTC	CASSPTSGGAFNEQFF
TRBV5-1	-	TRBJ2-3	TRBD2	TGCGCCAGCAGCTTGGGACTAGCGGGAGCTAGGAATACGCAGTATTTT	CASSLGLAGARNTQYF
TRBV4-2	once	TRBJ1-2	-	TGTGCCAGCGGCCCCGGGATGTTGGGGGGGACTAACTATGGCTACACCTTC	CASGPGMLGGTNYGYTF
TRBV5-1	-	TRBJ2-5	-	TGCGCCAGCAGCTTGGGTGAACAACGGATTATCCGGGAGACCCAGTACTTC	CASSLGEQRIIRETQYF
TRBV28	-	TRBJ2-6	-	TGTGCCAGCAGTCCCGTGCCAGGGGCGAACTCTGGGGCCAACGTCCTGACTTTC	CASSPVPGANSGANVLTF
TRBV7-2	-	TRBJ1-4	-	TGTGCCAGCAGCTTAGTTGGGGGGGGCGAAAAACTGTTTTTT	CASSLVGGGEKLFF
TRBV3-1	-	TRBJ2-1	-	TGTGCCAGCAGCCATGACAGTGGCGAGGCCAATGAGCAGTTCTTC	CASSHDSGEANEQFF
TRBV28	-	TRBJ1-2	-	TGTGCCAGCAGTTTAAGGCAGCACTATGGCTACACCTTC	CASSLRQHYGYTF
TRBV7-2	-	TRBJ2-5	-	TGTGCCAGCAGCCCCGGCGGGCCCAGGGGAAAGACCCAGTACTTC	CASSPGGPRGKTQYF
TRBV12-3/TRBV12-4	-	TRBJ2-1	-	TGTGCCAGCAGTACCGGGGGAAGCTCCTACAATGAGCAGTTCTTC	CASSTGGSSYNEQFF
TRBV29-1	few	TRBJ2-2	TRBD2	TGCAGCGTTCAGGGAGGGACCGGGGAGCTGTTTTTT	CSVQGGTGELFF
TRBV27	many	TRBJ2-3	TRBD1	TGTGCCAGCAGTTACGGACAGGGCACAGATACGCAGTATTTT	CASSYGQGTDTQYF
TRBV9	many	TRBJ1-1	TRBD1	TGTGCCAGCAGCGCGGGACAGAGGAACACTGAAGCTTTCTTT	CASSAGQRNTEAFF
TRBV3-1	-	TRBJ1-2	-	TGTGCCAGCAGCCTGTCCTCCATTGGGGGCTACACCTTC	CASSLSSIGGYTF
TRBV24-1	-	TRBJ2-3	TRBD1	TGTGCCACCAGTGATAGGACAGGGCTTGGTACGCAGTATTTT	CATSDRTGLGTQYF
TRBV9	few	TRBJ2-4	-	TGTGCCAGCAGCGTAGGGGATACGAGGACCAAAAACATTCAGTACTTC	CASSVGDTRTKNIQYF
TRBV5-1	many	TRBJ2-1	-	TGCGCCAGCAGCTCCATAGTACTGGATGAGCAGTTCTTC	CASSSIVLDEQFF
TRBV25-1	many	TRBJ1-5	-	TGTGCCAGCAGTGTGGGAGACCAGCCCCAGCATTTT	CASSVGDQPQHF
TRBV5-1	-	TRBJ1-1	-	TGCGCCAGCAGCTTGGATTACACCAACACTGAAGCTTTCTTT	CASSLDYTNTEAFF
TRBV5-1	many	TRBJ1-5	-	TGCGCCAGCAGCATGATGGGAGGGGATAGCAATCAGCCCCAGCATTTT	CASSMMGGDSNQPQHF
TRBV3-1	-	TRBJ1-6	-	TGTGCCAGCAGCCAAACGGCCGGCTATTCACCCCTCCACTTT	CASSQTAGYSPLHF
TRBV20-1	-	TRBJ2-3	TRBD1	TGCAGTGCTAGAGGTCGTAGGACAGGGGATGCAGATACGCAGTATTTT	CSARGRRTGDADTQYF
TRBV11-2	once	TRBJ2-6	-	TGTGCCGGAGAACCCAAGGGATGGTCTGGGGCCAACGTCCTGACTTTC	CAGEPKGWSGANVLTF
TRBV27	-	TRBJ1-4	-	TGTGCCAGCAGTTCAAGACAGATCACCAGAGAAAAACTGTTTTTT	CASSSRQITREKLFF
TRBV7-2	-	TRBJ1-1	-	TGTGCCAGCACCCGAGGTCCGGGACCGAACACTGAAGCTTTCTTT	CASTRGPGPNTEAFF
TRBV5-1	few	TRBJ1-2	-	TGCGCCAGCAGCGGGGACGGTGACTCCTATGGCTACACCTTC	CASSGDGDSYGYTF
TRBV3-1	few	TRBJ2-3	TRBD2	TGTGCCAGCAGCCAAGAACCCCCAGGGCTAGCGGGGAGATATACGCAGTATTTT	CASSQEPPGLAGRYTQYF
TRBV6-1	-	TRBJ1-4	TRBD1	TGTGCCAGCAGTGAAGAACAGGGGGGAGCTAATGAAAAACTGTTTTTT	CASSEEQGGANEKLFF
TRBV29-1	few	TRBJ1-2	-	TGCAGCGTTGGCTTGGGGGCGTATGGCTACACCTTC	CSVGLGAYGYTF
TRBV4-3	few	TRBJ2-1	-	TGCGCCAGCAGCCAGGGTTTAGGAGCTGCAATGGGCTATGAGCAGTTCTTC	CASSQGLGAAMGYEQFF
TRBV28	few	TRBJ2-1	TRBD1	TGTGCCAGCAGGTTACAGGGGGCATCTTACTACAATGAGCAGTTCTTC	CASRLQGASYYNEQFF
TRBV20-1	many	TRBJ2-5	-	TGCAGTGCTCCCCCAGGTCCCGCAGAGACCCAGTACTTC	CSAPPGPAETQYF
TRBV5-1	-	TRBJ2-6	-	TGCGCCAGCAGCCAGATGGGGTCTGGGGCCAACGTCCTGACTTTC	CASSQMGSGANVLTF
TRBV10-3	few	TRBJ2-5	-	TGTGCCATCAGTGGGGTTGCATTCCAAGAGACCCAGTACTTC	CAISGVAFQETQYF
TRBV12-3/TRBV12-4	many	TRBJ2-2	TRBD1	TGTGCCAGTAGGGACAGGAACACCGGGGAGCTGTTTTTT	CASRDRNTGELFF
TRBV12-3/TRBV12-4	-	TRBJ2-1	-	TGTGCCAGCAGTTTAGGAGGGGGATCTCCTTCCTACAATGAGCAGTTCTTC	CASSLGGGSPSYNEQFF